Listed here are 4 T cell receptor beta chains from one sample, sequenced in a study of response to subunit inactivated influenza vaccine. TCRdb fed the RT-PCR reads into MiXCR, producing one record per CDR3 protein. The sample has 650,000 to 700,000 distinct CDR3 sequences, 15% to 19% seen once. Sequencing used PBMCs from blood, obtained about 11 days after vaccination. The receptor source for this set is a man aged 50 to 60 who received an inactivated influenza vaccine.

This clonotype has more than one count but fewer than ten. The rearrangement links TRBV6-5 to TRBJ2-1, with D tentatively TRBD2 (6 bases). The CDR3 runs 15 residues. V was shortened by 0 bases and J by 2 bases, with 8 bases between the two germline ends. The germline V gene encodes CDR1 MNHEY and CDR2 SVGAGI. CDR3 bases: TGTGCCAGCAGTTACTCGGCGGGACCCTACAATGAGCAGTTCTTC. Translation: CASSYSAGPYNEQFF.

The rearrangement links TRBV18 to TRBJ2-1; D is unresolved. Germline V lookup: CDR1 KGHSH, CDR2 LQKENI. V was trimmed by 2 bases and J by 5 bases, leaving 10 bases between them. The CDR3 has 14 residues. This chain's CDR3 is CASSPFSENNEQFF. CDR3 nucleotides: TGTGCCAGCTCACCATTTTCCGAAAACAATGAGCAGTTCTTC. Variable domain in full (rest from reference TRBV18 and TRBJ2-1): NAGVMQNPRHLVRRRGQEARLRCSPMKGHSHVYWYRQLPEEGLKFMVYLQKENIIDESGMPKERFSAEFPKEGPSILRIQQVVRGDSAAYFCASSPFSENNEQFFGPGTRLTVL.

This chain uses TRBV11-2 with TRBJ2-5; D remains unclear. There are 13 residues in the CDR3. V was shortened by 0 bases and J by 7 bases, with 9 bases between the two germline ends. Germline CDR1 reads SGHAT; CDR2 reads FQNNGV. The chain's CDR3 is CASSLDSERTQYF. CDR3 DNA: TGTGCCAGCAGCTTAGATAGTGAGCGGACCCAGTACTTC.

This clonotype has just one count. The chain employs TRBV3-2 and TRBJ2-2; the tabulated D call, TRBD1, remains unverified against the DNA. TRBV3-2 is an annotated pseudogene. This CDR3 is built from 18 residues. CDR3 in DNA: TGTGCCTCCTGCCAAGATGCCGTCGGGACAGGGCCCACCGGGGAGCTGTTTTTT. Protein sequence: CASCQDAVGTGPTGELFF.